Below are 18 T cell receptor beta chains sequenced from a single sample in a study of tissue T cells after allogeneic stem cell transplantation. As for time point: mouse harvest day 7 after allogeneic transplant. Each mouse received 10^7 T-cell-depleted marrow cells plus 10^6 splenic CD5+ T cells by tail vein. The data were produced by immunoSEQ multiplex PCR, yet TCRdb's version contains in-frame clones alone and is incomplete. The table records thousands of clones, approximately 50% of them present only once. Sequenced: liver tissue. The receptor source for this set is a female BALB/c mouse given C57BL/6 T cells with graft-versus-host disease after an allogeneic hematopoietic cell transplant.

This clone came up once. Gene names and germline match the mouse. The read ends 1 residue shy of where the CDR3 ends; the end is completed using the germline J gene. This chain links TRBV23 with TRBJ1-1; the table calls TRBD1, which could not be checked here. Germline-derived CDR1 and CDR2 are KGHTA and FQNQQP. The CDR3 spans 14 residues. CDR3 amino acids: CSSSHRDKYTEVFF. CDR3 bases read: TGCTCCAGCAGCCACCGGGACAAATACACAGAAGTCTTC.

In regard to this clone: Each gene name is a mouse one. The CDR3 is cut off 1 residue early in the read; its end comes from the germline J gene. The genes are TRBV13-1 and TRBJ1-1, with D perhaps matching TRBD1 (5 bases). The CDR3 length is 14 residues. In germline, CDR1 is NSHNY, CDR2 SYGAGN. Trimming cost V 1 base and J 1 base, with 8 bases left between them. The DNA read from the CDR3 is TGTGCCAGCAGTGATCACAGGAGGAACACAGAAGTCTTC. Protein: CASSDHRRNTEVF. The entire CDR3 protein reads CASSDHRRNTEVFF.

This clone was detected once. These gene names are mouse names. The read halts 1 residue ahead of the CDR3 end, with the missing end drawn from the germline J gene. This rearrangement joins TRBV26 to TRBJ2-7; 10 bases line up with TRBD2. CDR1 and CDR2 (germline): KGHPV, FQNQEV (reference sequence). V dropped 2 bases and J dropped 5; count of bases not matched to a gene: 3. The CDR3 extends over 14 amino acids. The CDR3 region is CASSLTGGGDEQYF. The CDR3 DNA, read in part, is TGTGCCAGCAGTCTGACTGGGGGGGGGGATGAACAGTAC.

Of note for this clone: Gene and germline names: mouse. From the germline J gene comes the end of the CDR3, since the read stops 1 residue before it. The chain links TRBV3 to TRBJ2-1; 12 bases are shared with TRBD2. CDR1 SNHLY and CDR2 FYNGKV come from the germline V gene (reference sequence). J was trimmed by 3 bases and V by 5 bases; bases with no gene match: 5. The CDR3 runs 16 residues. CDR3 bases read: TGTGCCAGCAGCCCCGGACTGGGGGGGAGCTATGCTGAGCAGTTC. Translation gives CASSPGLGGSYAEQF. The full CDR3 sequence reads CASSPGLGGSYAEQFF.

A word on this clone: Gene names denote mouse genes. The missing CDR3 end, 1 residue past where the read stops, is filled in from the germline J gene. V is TRBV3 and J is TRBJ2-5; D is unclear. The CDR3 covers 13 residues. The germline CDR1 and CDR2 sequences are SNHLY and FYNGKV (reference sequence). Trimming removed 3 bases from V and 6 bases from J, with 10 bases in between. CDR3 loop: CASSFQEGDTQYF. CDR3 DNA, as far as it was read: TGTGCCAGCAGCTTTCAGGAAGGGGACACCCAGTAC.

In the case of this clone: Here the gene names and germline are mouse. With the read ending 1 residue before the CDR3 end, the germline J gene is used to fill in that end. The chain has TRBV5 and TRBJ2-4, with 8 bases matching TRBD2. The CDR3 length is 14 residues. V trimming: 2 bases; J trimming: 4 bases; junction bases outside the gene matches: 2. Germline-derived CDR1 and CDR2 are LGHNA and YNLKQL (reference sequence). CDR3 protein: CASSQPWGENTLYF. The part of the CDR3 DNA that was read is TGTGCCAGCAGCCAACCCTGGGGGGAAAACACCTTGTAC.

Comments on this clone: Mouse names are used for the genes. The read comes to an end 1 residue before the CDR3 does, leaving the germline J gene to fill in the end. This chain connects TRBV3 to TRBJ2-3; D not certain. The germline gives CDR1 SNHLY, CDR2 FYNGKV (reference sequence). The length of the CDR3 is 15 residues. Trimming left V 1 base short and J 0 bases short, with 8 bases between. The chain's CDR3 is CASSLVASSAETLYF. The part of the CDR3 DNA that was read is TGTGCCAGCAGCTTAGTGGCATCTAGTGCAGAAACGCTGTAT.

For this clone: Mouse germline and gene names are used. With the read ending 1 residue before the CDR3 end, the germline J gene is used to fill in that end. The chain employs TRBV4 and TRBJ2-5, with TRBD2 matching over 14 bases. J gave up 5 bases and V 5 bases, and 9 bases lay outside the gene matches. Germline V gives CDR1 LGHDT, CDR2 YNNKQL (reference sequence). CDR3 length equals 17 residues. The CDR3 sequence is CASSQKGLGGRGDTQYF. The sequenced part of the CDR3 DNA is TGTGCCAGCAGCCAAAAGGGACTGGGGGGGCGCGGAGACACCCAGTAC.

On this clone: Each gene name is a mouse one. The read finishes 1 residue shy of the CDR3 end, and the germline J gene is used to complete it. The chain carries TRBV3 and TRBJ2-1, with 9 bases identical to TRBD1. The germline gives CDR1 SNHLY, CDR2 FYNGKV (reference sequence). V trimming: 5 bases; J trimming: 7 bases; junction bases outside the gene matches: 3. The CDR3 spans 13 residues. The CDR3 protein is CASSRQGGAEQFF. The covered CDR3 bases are TGTGCCAGCAGCCGACAGGGGGGAGCTGAGCAGTTC.

A remark on this clone: Genes here carry mouse names. CDR3 residues: CASSPGTANSPLYF. The sequenced CDR3 bases are TGTGCCAGCAGCCCCGGGACAGCTAATTCGCCCCTCTAC. The chain uses TRBV26 and TRBJ1-6; 7 bases agree with TRBD1. Coverage ceases 1 residue before the CDR3 finishes, and the germline J gene fills in the end. TRBJ1-6 is noted as an ORF with a role that remains uncertain. The J segment lost 6 bases and the V segment lost 6 bases, leaving 5 bases of the junction unmatched. The length of the CDR3 is 14 residues. Germline-derived CDR1 and CDR2 are KGHPV and FQNQEV (reference sequence).

Concerning this clone itself: Gene and germline names: mouse. The CDR3 loop reads CASSLNANSDYTF. CDR3 DNA, as far as it was read: TGTGCCAGCAGCCTCAATGCAAACTCCGACTACACC. This chain links TRBV3 with TRBJ1-2; no clear D. The read ends 1 residue shy of where the CDR3 ends; the end is completed using the germline J gene. The ends were cut back, 5 bases at V and 0 bases at J, with 7 bases in the middle. This CDR3 is built from 13 residues. CDR1 is SNHLY and CDR2 is FYNGKV in the germline V gene (reference sequence).

Points on this clone: Gene names and germline refer to mouse. The CDR3 here is CTCSAAGVSSYEQYF. The CDR3 bases that were read are TGCACCTGCAGTGCAGCCGGGGTCAGCTCCTATGAACAGTAC. The chain is built from TRBV1 and TRBJ2-7; D gene unclear. With the read ending 1 residue before the CDR3 end, the germline J gene is used to fill in that end. Germline assignment: CDR1 NSQYPW and CDR2 LRSPGD (reference sequence). V shed 1 base and J shed 0 bases, with 10 bases lying between them. The CDR3 consists of 15 residues.

In its sample, this clone ranks as large. Each gene name is a mouse one. CDR3 bases read: TGTGCAAGCAGCTTAGGGGGCTCCTATGAACAGTAC. Protein sequence: CASSLGGSYEQY. The entire CDR3 protein is CASSLGGSYEQYF. The rearrangement links TRBV16 to TRBJ2-7; D is unresolved. The read terminates 1 residue ahead of where the CDR3 ends, so the germline J gene completes it. V was cut by 1 base and J by 0 bases, with 4 bases left in between. Per the germline V gene, CDR1 is SGHSA and CDR2 is FRNQAP. The CDR3 is made up of 13 amino acids.

Notes on this clone: The gene names here belong to mouse. The read comes to an end 1 residue before the CDR3 does, leaving the germline J gene to fill in the end. This chain links TRBV13-1 with TRBJ1-1; D gene unclear. The V end lost 0 bases, the J end lost 1 base, and 7 bases lay between the germline ends. Germline values: CDR1 NSHNY, CDR2 SYGAGN. CDR3 length: 14 amino acids. The CDR3 bases that were read are TGTGCCAGCAGTGATGCGGGCAGAAACACAGAAGTCTTC. Protein sequence: CASSDAGRNTEVF. The entire CDR3 sequence reads CASSDAGRNTEVFF.

In regard to this clone: The gene names given are mouse names. The read gets to within 1 residue of the CDR3 end, and the germline J gene fills in the rest. The V call is TRBV26, the J call TRBJ1-1; a possible D gene is TRBD1 (5 bases). With 3 bases removed from V and 4 bases from J, the gap between germline ends came to 9 bases. The CDR3 has 13 amino acids. Germline loops: CDR1 KGHPV, CDR2 FQNQEV (reference sequence). The CDR3 sequence is CASSLREGTEVFF. The part of the CDR3 DNA that was read is TGTGCCAGCAGTCTCAGGGAGGGCACAGAAGTCTTC.

Concerning this clone itself: Gene names follow the mouse nomenclature. The DNA ends 1 residue before the CDR3 does, and the rest of the CDR3 is filled in from the germline J gene. The chain carries TRBV16 and TRBJ2-1; TRBD2 matches 11 bases. Trimming cost V 5 bases and J 3 bases; bases outside gene matches: 6. The germline CDR1 and CDR2 sequences are SGHSA and FRNQAP. The CDR3 runs 16 residues. The part of the CDR3 DNA that was read is TGTGCAAGCAGCCGGACTGGGGGGCCCCCCTATGCTGAGCAGTTC. Its translation: CASSRTGGPPYAEQF. The complete CDR3 reads CASSRTGGPPYAEQFF.

About this clone itself: A read error may account for a junction end that differs from germline. The genes and germline here are from mouse. Read data end 1 residue before the CDR3 end; the end is taken from the germline J gene. This specimen includes other DNA sequences encoding the same CDR3. The chain is built from TRBV2 and TRBJ2-4; 10 bases map to TRBD1. Germline lookup yields CDR1 LGHNA and CDR2 YSYQKL. There are 15 residues in the CDR3. The sequenced CDR3 bases are TGTGCCAGTAGCCAAGACAGGGGGCTTCAAAACACCTTGTAC. Translated, it gives CASSQDRGLQNTLY. The whole CDR3 protein is CASSQDRGLQNTLYF.

This clone was counted only a few times. Mouse gene names and germline throughout. The sequence runs out 1 residue before the end of the CDR3; the remainder is reconstructed from the germline J gene. The rearrangement links TRBV12-2 to TRBJ2-7; 7 nucleotides align to TRBD2. Germline values: CDR1 SGHLS, CDR2 HYDKME. The CDR3 loop spans 14 amino acids. J lost 2 bases, V lost 0 bases, and 3 bases had no gene match. The CDR3 sequence: CASSLPLGPYEQYF. CDR3 DNA, as far as it was read: TGTGCCAGCTCTCTCCCACTGGGGCCCTATGAACAGTAC.